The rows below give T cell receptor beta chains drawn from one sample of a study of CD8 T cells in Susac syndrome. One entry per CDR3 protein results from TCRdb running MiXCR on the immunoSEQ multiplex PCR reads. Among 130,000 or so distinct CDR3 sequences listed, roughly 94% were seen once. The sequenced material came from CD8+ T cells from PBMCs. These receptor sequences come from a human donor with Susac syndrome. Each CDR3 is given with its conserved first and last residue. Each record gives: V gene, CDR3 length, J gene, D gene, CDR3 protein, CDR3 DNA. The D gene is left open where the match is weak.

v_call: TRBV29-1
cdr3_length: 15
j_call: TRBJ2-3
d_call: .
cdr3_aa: CSSFGGEARTDTQYF
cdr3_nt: TGCAGCTCCTTTGGCGGGGAAGCACGCACAGATACGCAGTATTTT

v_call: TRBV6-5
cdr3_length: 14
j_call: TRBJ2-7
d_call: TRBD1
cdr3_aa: CASSYSTGAYEQYF
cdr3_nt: TGTGCCAGCAGTTACTCGACAGGGGCCTACGAGCAGTACTTC

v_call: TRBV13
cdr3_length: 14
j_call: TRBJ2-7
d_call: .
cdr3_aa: CASSFEQDPREQYF
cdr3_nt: TGTGCCAGCAGCTTCGAACAGGACCCTCGCGAGCAGTACTTC

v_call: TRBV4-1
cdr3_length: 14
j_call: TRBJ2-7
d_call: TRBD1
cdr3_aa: CASSQHRGSYEQYF
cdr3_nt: TGCGCCAGCAGCCAACACAGGGGGTCCTACGAGCAGTACTTC

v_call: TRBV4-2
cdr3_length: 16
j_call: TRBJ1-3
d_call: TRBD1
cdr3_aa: CASSQDGTGRGNTIYF
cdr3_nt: TGTGCCAGCAGCCAAGACGGGACAGGCCGTGGAAACACCATATATTTT

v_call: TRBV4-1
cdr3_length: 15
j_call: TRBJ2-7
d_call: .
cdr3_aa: CASSQVVGAVKEQYF
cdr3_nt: TGCGCCAGCAGCCAAGTCGTCGGAGCTGTAAAAGAGCAGTACTTC

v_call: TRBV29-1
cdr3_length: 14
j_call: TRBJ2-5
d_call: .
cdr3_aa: CSVGPAESRETQYF
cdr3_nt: TGCAGCGTAGGACCGGCCGAGTCCCGGGAGACCCAGTACTTC

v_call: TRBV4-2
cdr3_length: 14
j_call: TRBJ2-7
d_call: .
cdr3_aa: CASSEEDGSYEQYF
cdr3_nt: TGTGCCAGCAGCGAGGAGGACGGTTCCTACGAGCAGTACTTC

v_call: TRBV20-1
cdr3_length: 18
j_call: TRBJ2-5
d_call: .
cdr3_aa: CSAKTRTPRGGNQETQYF
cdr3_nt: TGCAGTGCTAAAACCCGAACACCTAGGGGGGGCAACCAAGAGACCCAGTACTTC

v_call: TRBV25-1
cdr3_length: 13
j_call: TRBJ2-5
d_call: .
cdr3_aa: CASSESPPETQYF
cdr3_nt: TGTGCCAGCAGTGAATCCCCCCCGGAGACCCAGTACTTC

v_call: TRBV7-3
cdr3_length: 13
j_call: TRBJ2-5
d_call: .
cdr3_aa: CASSFMGSETQYF
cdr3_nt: TGTGCCAGCAGCTTTATGGGGTCAGAGACCCAGTACTTC

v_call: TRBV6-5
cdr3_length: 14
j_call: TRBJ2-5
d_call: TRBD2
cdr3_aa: CASSHTSGQETQYF
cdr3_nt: TGTGCCAGCAGCCATACTAGCGGACAGGAGACCCAGTACTTC